This TCR beta chain was documented in a study of OX40 agonist ivuxolimab in advanced cancers. The overall study: At 82.7% male, the cohort had a mean age of 60 years, ranging from about 23 to 80. Study results and limitations: Specificity for antigen went undetermined in the expanded peripheral T cells. On average, CD8+ T cells had more expanded clones than CD4+.

A note on this clone: Its target is unknown.

Trimming took 1 base from V and 2 from J, leaving 12 bases between them. Germline values: CDR1 MDHEN, CDR2 SYDVKM. CDR3 length equals 16 residues. Method: immunoSEQ multiplex PCR; TCRdb's copy keeps in-frame clones and lacks some. Counted here are 9,000 to 15,000 clones, just under 90% occurring once; the ten biggest clones make up around 49%. The receptor comes from an adult with an advanced solid tumor such as melanoma, head and neck, liver or kidney cancer. V gene TRBV28 combines with J gene TRBJ1-3; D gene uncertain. The sample consisted of CD4+ or CD8+ T cells sorted from blood, taken in a trial of the OX40 agonist ivuxolimab. Written as DNA, the CDR3 is TGTGCCAGCAGTTTATCCAACAGAGGAACTGGAAACACCATATATTTT. Amino acids: CASSLSNRGTGNTIYF.